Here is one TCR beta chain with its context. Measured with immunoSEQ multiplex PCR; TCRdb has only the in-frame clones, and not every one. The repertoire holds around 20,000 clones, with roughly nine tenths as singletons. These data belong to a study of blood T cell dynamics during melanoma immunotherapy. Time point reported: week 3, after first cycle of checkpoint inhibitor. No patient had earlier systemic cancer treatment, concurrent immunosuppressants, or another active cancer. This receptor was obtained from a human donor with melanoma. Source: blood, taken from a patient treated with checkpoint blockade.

For the CDR3, the DNA is TGTGCCAGCAGTAAGGACAGGGGAGGGAACACTGAAGCTTTCTTT. This encodes CASSKDRGGNTEAFF. The chain is built from TRBV6-5 and TRBJ1-1; 9 bases line up with TRBD1. Germline V CDR1 and CDR2: MNHEY, SVGAGI. Losses at the gene ends were 5 bases for V and 1 base for J; bases not matched to a gene: 5. This CDR3 is built from 15 residues.